The sequence of this TCR beta chain was determined in a study of beta chain features in type 1 diabetes. Whole-study results and caveats: Significant though moderate, a shortening of TCRB CDR3s appeared in all four CD4+ subsets of Type 1 diabetes patients. cDNA sequencing could over-represent cells with high TCR expression. Although PCR might favor shorter templates, it would do so equally in patients and controls.

Isolation of CD4+ naive, central memory, regulatory and stem cell-like memory cells was achieved by sorting via CD45RO/CCR7/CD25/CD127/CD95/CD27. The germline V gene encodes CDR1 SGHTA and CDR2 FQGNSA. Unmatched junction bases numbered 4, after V lost 3 bases and J lost 9 bases. The CDR3 extends over 15 amino acids. A single count supports this clone. Its antigen is unknown. The whole isolated RNA underwent reverse transcription, so sequencing captured expressed TCRB transcripts. Naive, central memory and regulatory T cell samples yielded about 3.9 million reads on average. Repertoires were generated with immunoSEQ multiplex PCR, while TCRdb's copy carries only in-frame clones and drops some. The profile covers some 170,000 clones, with 50% to 70% appearing a single time and under 0.1% taken by the ten largest.

The clonotype comes from a man under 40 with type 1 diabetes. The chain couples TRBV7-2 to TRBJ2-1, with TRBD2 matching over 14 bases. The sample consisted of naive CD4+ T cells from blood. The CDR3 sequence: CASSLGLAGDSEQFF. Written as DNA, the CDR3 is TGTGCCAGCAGCTTGGGACTAGCGGGGGACAGTGAGCAGTTCTTC.